The rows below give T cell receptor beta chains drawn from one sample of a study of CD8+ T cells in alopecia areata. The table came from immunoSEQ multiplex PCR; TCRdb's copy has only in-frame clones and leaves some out. The top ten clones hold roughly a tenth of a sample with 120,000 or so clones, about 51% of them seen once. What was sequenced was NKG2D-low CD8+ T cells sorted from blood. The receptors were gathered from a human donor with alopecia areata. Each CDR3 is given with its conserved first and last residue. The order of the fields is clone size, V gene, J gene, D gene, CDR3 DNA, CDR3 protein. D genes are given only for firm matches. The size of a clone is reported for some rows only, either as once, few or many, or as a class for expanded clones.

few	TRBV29-1	TRBJ2-1	.	TGCAGCGTTGTTCGAGGCTCGGCGGAGCAGTTCTTC	CSVVRGSAEQFF
.	TRBV29-1	TRBJ2-5	TRBD2	TGCAGCGCTAGCGGAGGGAAAGAGACCCAGTACTTC	CSASGGKETQYF
few	TRBV29-1	TRBJ2-7	.	TGCAGCGTTGAGCCAGAGGACGGGACCATCCAGTACTTC	CSVEPEDGTIQYF
few	TRBV11-3	TRBJ2-1	TRBD2	TGTGCCAGCAGCTTGGCCGGGACTAGCGGGGGCCCCTACAATGAGCAGTTCTTC	CASSLAGTSGGPYNEQFF
few	TRBV14	TRBJ2-2	TRBD1	TGTGCCAGCAGCCCCTGGGGACAGGGGGCCGGGGAGCTGTTTTTT	CASSPWGQGAGELFF
.	TRBV30	TRBJ2-3	TRBD1	TGTGCCTGGGTACAGACAGGGGGCGCGGATACGCAGTATTTT	CAWVQTGGADTQYF
.	TRBV7-2	TRBJ2-7	.	TGTGCCAGCAGCTCTAACTCCTACGAGCAGTACTTC	CASSSNSYEQYF
few	TRBV10-2	TRBJ2-3	.	TGCGCCAGCAGTGCCGGGACAGATACGCAGTATTTT	CASSAGTDTQYF
few	TRBV29-1	TRBJ2-5	TRBD1	TGCAGCGTTGAGGGACAGGGGATCCAAGAGACCCAGTACTTC	CSVEGQGIQETQYF
.	TRBV29-1	TRBJ2-2	.	TGCAGCGTTGAGCGGGGTGCGCCCGGGGAGCTGTTTTTT	CSVERGAPGELFF
.	TRBV25-1	TRBJ2-7	TRBD2	TGTGCCAGCAGTACCCTAGCGGGAGGGTACGAGCAGTACTTC	CASSTLAGGYEQYF
few	TRBV29-1	TRBJ2-2	.	TGCAGCGTTGAAGACAGTTCGAACACCGGGGAGCTGTTTTTT	CSVEDSSNTGELFF
once	TRBV28	TRBJ2-5	TRBD2	TGTGCCAGCAGTTTTCGACGGGGGGGTCAAGAGACCCAGTACTTC	CASSFRRGGQETQYF
few	TRBV14	TRBJ2-1	.	TGTGCCAGCAGCCAGCCAGACAGGCCTCCTCCTTACAATGAGCAGTTCTTC	CASSQPDRPPPYNEQFF
.	TRBV6-4	TRBJ2-3	.	TGTGCCAGCAGTGAGGATGGGAGCACAGATACGCAGTATTTT	CASSEDGSTDTQYF
.	TRBV29-1	TRBJ1-2	.	TGCGGGGGGTTCACAGGGCAGGACTATGGCTACACCTTC	CGGFTGQDYGYTF
.	TRBV27	TRBJ2-1	TRBD1	TGTGCCAGCAGTTCGGGGGGACAGGGATACAATGAGCAGTTCTTC	CASSSGGQGYNEQFF
.	TRBV30	TRBJ2-1	.	TGTGCCTGGAGTGTACCTACCGGCGATGAGCAGTTCTTC	CAWSVPTGDEQFF
few	TRBV29-1	TRBJ2-1	TRBD2	TGCAGCGTTCACCTTGTTACGGGGACTAGCGGGAGAAGAAGCCACAATGAGCAGTTCTTC	CSVHLVTGTSGRRSHNEQFF
few	TRBV29-1	TRBJ2-7	.	TGCAGCGTTGAAGATCCCGGGACCCCATACGAGCAGTACTTC	CSVEDPGTPYEQYF
few	TRBV29-1	TRBJ2-7	.	TGCAGCGTTGAAGACAGATTCTCCTACGAGCAGTACTTC	CSVEDRFSYEQYF
.	TRBV4-3	TRBJ2-5	.	TGCGCCAGCAGCCAAGATGCCGGAGCAAGAGAAACCCAGTACTTC	CASSQDAGARETQYF
.	TRBV29-1	TRBJ2-7	.	TGCAGCGCCGGGGCATACGAGCAGTACTTC	CSAGAYEQYF
.	TRBV29-1	TRBJ1-1	.	TGCAGCGTTTTTAAACAACAAAACACTGAAGCTTTCTTT	CSVFKQQNTEAFF
.	TRBV7-9	TRBJ2-5	.	TGTGCCAGCAGCCCCTCGGGAGAGACCCAGTACTTC	CASSPSGETQYF
.	TRBV29-1	TRBJ2-7	TRBD1	TGCAGCGTTCTGACAGGGGAAGGCTACGAGCAGTACTTC	CSVLTGEGYEQYF
few	TRBV4-1	TRBJ2-5	.	TGCGCCAGCAGCCATGAAGTTTTGGTTGGTGAGACCCAGTACTTC	CASSHEVLVGETQYF
once	TRBV11-2	TRBJ2-7	TRBD1	TGTGCCAGCAGCTCGACCTCCTACGAACAGGGGCTGCCCTACGAGCAGTACTTC	CASSSTSYEQGLPYEQYF
.	TRBV29-1	TRBJ1-2	.	TGCAGCGTCCAACCATACTCAGGGTCGGAGTATGGCTACACCTTC	CSVQPYSGSEYGYTF
few	TRBV2	TRBJ2-7	.	TGTGCCAGCAGTGGAGACAGCACCTACGAGCAGTACTTC	CASSGDSTYEQYF
few	TRBV2	TRBJ2-3	.	TGTGCCAGCAGTGGGCTAGAGGAGTATTTT	CASSGLEEYF
.	TRBV29-1	TRBJ2-5	.	TGCAGCGCCGCGGGTATGCAAGAGACCCAGTACTTC	CSAAGMQETQYF
few	TRBV4-2	TRBJ2-1	TRBD2	TGTGCCAGCAGAGGGACTAGCGGGAGTATTGAGCAGTTCTTC	CASRGTSGSIEQFF
.	TRBV5-1	TRBJ2-1	.	TGCGCCAGCAGCTCCGACGTTTACAATGAGCAGTTCTTC	CASSSDVYNEQFF
.	TRBV4-1	TRBJ1-1	.	TGCGCCAGCAACCAGGCCACTGAAGCTTTCTTT	CASNQATEAFF
.	TRBV29-1	TRBJ2-7	TRBD1	TGCAGCGTTGAGTCTCCCGAGACAGGGGTAGGGGCCTACGAGCAGTACTTC	CSVESPETGVGAYEQYF
.	TRBV4-3	TRBJ2-3	TRBD2	TGCGCCAGCAGCCAATACCGACTAGCCGCAGATACGCAGTATTTT	CASSQYRLAADTQYF
.	TRBV30	TRBJ1-1	.	TGTGCCTGGAGCTTCTCCGGGAACACTGAAGCTTTCTTT	CAWSFSGNTEAFF
many	TRBV23-1	TRBJ2-7	.	TGCGCCAGCAGTCTCACCCACCGACTAGTACGAGGCGAGCAGTACTTC	CASSLTHRLVRGEQYF
few	TRBV29-1	TRBJ1-4	.	TGCAGCGTTGAGGGGTATTCGTCTAATGAAAAACTGTTTTTT	CSVEGYSSNEKLFF
.	TRBV30	TRBJ1-5	TRBD1	TGTGCCTGGAGCACCCGGGACAGGGACTGGAATCAGCCCCAGCATTTT	CAWSTRDRDWNQPQHF
few	TRBV29-1	TRBJ2-5	.	TGCAGCGTTGAAGATGATAACACCCAAGAGACCCAGTACTTC	CSVEDDNTQETQYF
.	TRBV28	TRBJ2-1	TRBD2	TGTGCTGAGTCCCGGGAGGGGCCGACTGACAATGAGCAGTTCTTC	CAESREGPTDNEQFF
.	TRBV30	TRBJ2-7	.	TGTGCCTGGAGTGTACGACAGACCTACGAGCAGTACTTC	CAWSVRQTYEQYF
.	TRBV27	TRBJ2-4	.	TGTGCCAGCAGAAGCCCCCTAGCCAAAAACATTCAGTACTTC	CASRSPLAKNIQYF
.	TRBV29-1	TRBJ2-1	TRBD2	TGCAGCGATCGGGGGGAAGGCTATGAGCAGTTCTTC	CSDRGEGYEQFF
.	TRBV7-8	TRBJ2-5	TRBD2	TGTGCCAGCAGCTTAAGCGGGGGACTAGAGACCCAGTACTTC	CASSLSGGLETQYF
few	TRBV7-9	TRBJ2-3	.	TGTGCCAGCAGCGACCGATCCGGGGAATTGACAGATACGCAGTATTTT	CASSDRSGELTDTQYF
.	TRBV2	TRBJ2-3	.	TGTGCCTTGCTTAGCACAGATACGCAGTATTTT	CALLSTDTQYF
.	TRBV6-5	TRBJ2-1	.	TGTGCCAGCAGTTACCTCATGGGGCTAGCTGAGCAGTTCTTC	CASSYLMGLAEQFF
.	TRBV29-1	TRBJ1-1	.	TGCAGCGTTTTGAGAAACACTGAAGCTTTCTTT	CSVLRNTEAFF
.	TRBV29-1	TRBJ2-7	.	TGCAGCGTTGAGACATCCACTAGTTTGCCCTACGAGCAGTACTTC	CSVETSTSLPYEQYF
.	TRBV4-1	TRBJ2-2	.	TGCGCCAGCAGCCCGGTCCTGTCAGACACCGGGGAGCTGTTTTTT	CASSPVLSDTGELFF
.	TRBV29-1	TRBJ2-3	TRBD1	TGCAGCGTTGACCCAGGGACAGGTTTCGTTACGCAGTATTTT	CSVDPGTGFVTQYF
few	TRBV4-2	TRBJ2-7	TRBD2	TGTGCCACGAGCGGGAGTGGGTACGAGCAGTACTTC	CATSGSGYEQYF